The 13 T cell receptor beta chains presented below share a single source sample, sequenced in a study of T cells after yellow fever vaccination (dated by TCRdb to 2018 to 2020). The treatment or condition label, read with the paper, signifies: live attenuated yellow fever vaccine strain. Receptors were amplified or captured by 5' RACE. TCRdb shows the sequencer as Illumina NovaSeq 6000. In TCRdb, the public reads were trimmed at Q25 with fastp and aligned with MiXCR, with productive beta chains retained. Rows matching on CDR3 protein sequence are summarized as one entry with the most common DNA and genes. In this sample the table shows 250,000 to 400,000 distinct CDR3 sequences, about 4% of which occur a single time. Around 24% of the sample rests with the top ten. Sequencing was performed on PBMCs, taken 5 days after the yellow fever booster vaccination. These receptors were obtained from a man between 18 and 29 years old who received the YFV17D yellow fever vaccine.

This clonotype was seen a few times. The chain employs TRBV7-8 and TRBJ1-4; unclear D gene. This CDR3 has 12 residues. Germline V gene sequence: CDR1 SGHVS, CDR2 FQNEAQ. With 1 base removed from V and 8 bases from J, the gap between germline ends came to 5 bases. This CDR3 reads CASSLVKEKLFF. CDR3 DNA sequence: TGTGCCAGCAGCTTAGTAAAGGAAAAACTGTTTTTT.

This clonotype was recorded a few times. This sequence joins TRBV14 and TRBJ1-1; D may be TRBD1 (5 bases). Germline V gives CDR1 SGHDN, CDR2 FVKESK. This CDR3 contains 15 residues. V lost 0 bases and J 5 bases, leaving 13 bases between the germline ends. The CDR3 spells CASSQDWGGWTEAFF. The CDR3 DNA reads TGTGCCAGCAGCCAAGATTGGGGGGGATGGACTGAAGCTTTCTTT.

In its sample, this clonotype was seen many times. V and J are TRBV7-2 and TRBJ2-3; D unclear. This CDR3 region has 14 residues. Germline-derived CDR1 and CDR2 are SGHTA and FQGNSA. The V end lost 1 base, the J end lost 4 bases, and 9 bases lay between the germline ends. The CDR3 DNA reads as TGTGCCAGCAGCTTAGTTGCTAGAGCAGATACGCAGTATTTT. Amino acids: CASSLVARADTQYF.

The table lists this clonotype with many counts. The chain employs TRBV20-1 and TRBJ1-4; 7 positions agree with TRBD1. Germline values: CDR1 DFQATT, CDR2 SNEGSKA (reference sequence). CDR3 length equals 14 residues. The junction had 9 bases not matched to a gene; V was cut back by 7 bases and J by 4 bases. CDR3 amino acids: CSGLQGPGNEKLFF. As DNA, the CDR3 is TGCAGTGGGTTACAGGGGCCTGGTAATGAAAAACTGTTTTTT.

This clonotype showed up just a few times. The CDR3 DNA reads TGTGCCAGCAGCCAAGATCATCGGCGCAGGGCGGATACGCAGTATTTT. This translates into CASSQDHRRRADTQYF. This chain uses TRBV3-1 with TRBJ2-3; the D gene is possibly TRBD1 (5 bases). Between the trimmed V and J ends, which lost 0 bases and 6 bases, there was a span of 16 bases. There are 16 residues in the CDR3. CDR1 is LGHDT, CDR2 YNNKEL, per germline (reference sequence).

This clonotype was recorded at least ten times. The chain combines TRBV21-1 with TRBJ2-3; the table's D call, TRBD1, has no DNA check behind it. TRBV21-1 corresponds to a pseudogene. The CDR3 covers 15 residues. DNA of the CDR3: TGTGCCAGCATCCCCGGGACAGGGGGGGCAGATACGCAGTATTTT. Its protein is CASIPGTGGADTQYF.

This chain connects TRBV5-1 to TRBJ2-2, with D possibly matching TRBD1 (5 bases). The CDR3 totals 13 residues. Germline CDR1 is SGHRS and CDR2 is YFSETQ. V gave up 2 bases and J gave up 7 bases, with 9 bases separating them. The CDR3 nucleotides read TGCGCCAGCAGCTTACAGGATGGCGGGGAGCTGTTTTTT. Its protein is CASSLQDGGELFF.

The V and J genes are TRBV6-2 or TRBV6-3 and TRBJ2-5; D gene uncertain. V was clipped by 1 base and J by 2 bases, with 5 bases between them. CDR3 size: 13 residues. Looked up from germline, CDR1 is MNHEY and CDR2 is SVGEGT. The CDR3 sequence: CASSYYGQETQYF. CDR3 DNA: TGTGCCAGCAGTTACTACGGACAAGAGACCCAGTACTTC.

The rearrangement joins TRBV24-1 to TRBJ2-3, with D unclear. Between the trimmed V and J ends, which lost 5 bases and 6 bases, there was a span of 14 bases. The germline V gene encodes CDR1 KGHDR and CDR2 SFDVKD. This CDR3 contains 14 residues. The CDR3 here is CATSGEPTSDTQYF. Written as DNA, the CDR3 is TGTGCCACCAGTGGTGAGCCCACCTCCGATACGCAGTATTTT.

This clonotype came up a few times. The CDR3 protein is CASSSSGVPDTQYF. For the CDR3, the DNA is TGTGCCAGCAGCTCTAGCGGGGTCCCAGATACGCAGTATTTT. The chain links TRBV11-2 to TRBJ2-3; TRBD2 matches 9 bases. Trimming at V came to 4 bases and at J to 4 bases, leaving 3 bases not matched to a gene. The CDR3 covers 14 residues. Germline lookup yields CDR1 SGHAT and CDR2 FQNNGV.

The sample holds many counts of this clonotype. V usage is TRBV4-3 and J usage is TRBJ1-5, with D hard to call. This CDR3 has 15 amino acids. Trimming removed 0 bases from V and 0 bases from J, with 6 bases in between. Germline V gives CDR1 LGHNA, CDR2 YSLEER. CDR3 protein: CASSQERYSNQPQHF. In nucleotides, the CDR3 is TGCGCCAGCAGCCAAGAGAGGTATAGCAATCAGCCCCAGCATTTT.

The chain links TRBV24-1 to TRBJ2-1; D ambiguous. V dropped 5 bases and J dropped 3 bases, with 7 bases sitting between them. The germline CDR1 and CDR2 sequences are KGHDR and SFDVKD. This CDR3 has 13 amino acids. The CDR3 bases are TGTGCCACCAGTGTTCGTGGCTACAATGAGCAGTTCTTC. Translation gives CATSVRGYNEQFF.

This clonotype was observed many times. V usage is TRBV2 and J usage is TRBJ1-1; no reliable D call. This CDR3 has 12 amino acids. Trimming pared 11 bases from V and 0 bases from J, leaving 10 bases between. CDR1 and CDR2 (germline): SNHLY, FYNNEI. CDR3 residues: CASSSVNTEAFF. CDR3 DNA: TGTGCCTCTTCTTCCGTGAACACTGAAGCTTTCTTT.